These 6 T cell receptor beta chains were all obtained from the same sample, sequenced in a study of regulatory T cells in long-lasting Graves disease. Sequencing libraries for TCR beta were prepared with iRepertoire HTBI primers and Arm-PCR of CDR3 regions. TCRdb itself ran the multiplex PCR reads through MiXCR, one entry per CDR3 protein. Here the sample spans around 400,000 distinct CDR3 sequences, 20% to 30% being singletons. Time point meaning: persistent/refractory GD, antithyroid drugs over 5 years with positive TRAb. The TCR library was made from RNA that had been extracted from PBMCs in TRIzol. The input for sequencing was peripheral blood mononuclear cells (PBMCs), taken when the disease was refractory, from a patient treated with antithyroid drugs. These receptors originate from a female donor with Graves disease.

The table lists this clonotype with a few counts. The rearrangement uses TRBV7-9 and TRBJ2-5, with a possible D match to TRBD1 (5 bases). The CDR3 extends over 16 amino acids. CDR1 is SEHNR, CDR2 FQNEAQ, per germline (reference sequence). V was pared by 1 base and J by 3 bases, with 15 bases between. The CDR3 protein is CASSLGVSQGKETQYF. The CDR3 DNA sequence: TGTGCCAGCAGCTTAGGAGTGTCTCAGGGTAAAGAGACCCAGTACTTC.

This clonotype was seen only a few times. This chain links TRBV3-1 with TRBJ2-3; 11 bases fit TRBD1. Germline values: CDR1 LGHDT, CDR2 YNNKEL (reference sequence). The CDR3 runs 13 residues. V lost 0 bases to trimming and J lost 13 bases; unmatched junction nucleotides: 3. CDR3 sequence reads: CASSQEGDRGKYF. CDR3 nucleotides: TGTGCCAGCAGCCAAGAGGGGGACAGGGGGAAGTATTTT.

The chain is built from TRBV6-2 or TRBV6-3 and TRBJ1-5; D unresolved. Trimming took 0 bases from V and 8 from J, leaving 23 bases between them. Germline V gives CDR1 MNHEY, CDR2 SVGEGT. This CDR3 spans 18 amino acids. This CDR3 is CASSYSMEPSLLVEPQHF. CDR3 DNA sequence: TGTGCCAGCAGTTACTCGATGGAACCCTCACTACTTGTAGAGCCCCAGCATTTT.

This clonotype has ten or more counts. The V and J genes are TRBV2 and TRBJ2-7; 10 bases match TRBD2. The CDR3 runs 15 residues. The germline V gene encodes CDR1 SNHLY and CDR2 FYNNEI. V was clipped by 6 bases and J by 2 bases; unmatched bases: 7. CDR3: CASRAGLAITYEQYF. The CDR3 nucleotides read TGTGCCAGCAGGGCGGGACTAGCGATTACCTACGAGCAGTACTTC.

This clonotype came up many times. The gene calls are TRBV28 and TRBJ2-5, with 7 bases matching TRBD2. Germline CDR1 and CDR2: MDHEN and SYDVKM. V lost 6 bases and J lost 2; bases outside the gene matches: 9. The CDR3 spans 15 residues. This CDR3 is CASSPGGLQQETQYF. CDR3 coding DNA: TGTGCCAGCAGCCCCGGGGGACTACAACAAGAGACCCAGTACTTC.

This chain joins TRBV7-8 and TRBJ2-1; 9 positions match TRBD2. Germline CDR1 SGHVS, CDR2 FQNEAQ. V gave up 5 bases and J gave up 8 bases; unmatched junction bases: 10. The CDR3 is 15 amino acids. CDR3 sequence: CASSTSSGNNYEQFF. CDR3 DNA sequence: TGTGCCAGCAGCACTTCTAGCGGGAACAATTATGAGCAGTTCTTC. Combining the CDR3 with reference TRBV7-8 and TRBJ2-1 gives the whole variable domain GAGVSQSPRYKVAKRGQDVALRCDPISGHVSLFWYQQALGQGPEFLTYFQNEAQLDKSGLPSDRFFAERPEGSVSTLKIQRTQQEDSAVYLCASSTSSGNNYEQFFGPGTRLTVL.